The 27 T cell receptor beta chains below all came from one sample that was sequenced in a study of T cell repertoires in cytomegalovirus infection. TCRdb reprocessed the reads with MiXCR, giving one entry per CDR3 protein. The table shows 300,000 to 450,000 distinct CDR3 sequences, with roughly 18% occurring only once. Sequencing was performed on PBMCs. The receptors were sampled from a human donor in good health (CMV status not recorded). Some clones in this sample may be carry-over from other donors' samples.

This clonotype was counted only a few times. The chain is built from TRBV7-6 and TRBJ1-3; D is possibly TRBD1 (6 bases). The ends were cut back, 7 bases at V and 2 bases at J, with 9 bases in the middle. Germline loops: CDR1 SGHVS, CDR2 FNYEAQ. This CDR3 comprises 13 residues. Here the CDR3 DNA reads TGTGCCAGCATAACAGGGACTGGAAACACCATATATTTT. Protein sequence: CASITGTGNTIYF. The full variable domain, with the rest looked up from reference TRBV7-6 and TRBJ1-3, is GAGVSQSPRYKVTKRGQDVALRCDPISGHVSLYWYRQALGQGPEFLTYFNYEAQQDKSGLPNDRFSAERPEGSISTLTIQRTEQRDSAMYRCASITGTGNTIYFGEGSWLTVV.

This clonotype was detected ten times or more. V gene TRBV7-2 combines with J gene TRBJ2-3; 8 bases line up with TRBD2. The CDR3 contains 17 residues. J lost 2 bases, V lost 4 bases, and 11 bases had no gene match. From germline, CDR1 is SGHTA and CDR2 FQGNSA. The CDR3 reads CASSSPPGGRLTDTQYF. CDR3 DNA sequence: TGTGCCAGCAGCTCACCGCCGGGCGGGAGGCTCACAGATACGCAGTATTTT.

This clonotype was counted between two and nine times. CDR3 in amino acids: CASRVDRDATNEKLFF. The CDR3 DNA reads TGTGCCAGCAGGGTCGACAGGGATGCAACTAATGAAAAACTGTTTTTT. The chain employs TRBV12-3 or TRBV12-4 and TRBJ1-4; TRBD1 aligns across 7 bases. V shed 6 bases, J shed 0 bases, and the junction held 7 bases outside the gene matches. The CDR3 has 16 amino acids.

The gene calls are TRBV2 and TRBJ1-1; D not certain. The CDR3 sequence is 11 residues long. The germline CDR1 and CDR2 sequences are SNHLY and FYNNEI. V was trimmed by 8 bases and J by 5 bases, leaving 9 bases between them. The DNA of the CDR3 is TGTGCCAGCGGCAGCGCTACTGAAGCTTTCTTT. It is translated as CASGSATEAFF. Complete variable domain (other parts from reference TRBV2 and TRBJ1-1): EPEVTQTPSHQVTQMGQEVILRCVPISNHLYFYWYRQILGQKVEFLVSFYNNEISEKSEIFDDQFSVERPDGSNFTLKIRSTKLEDSAMYFCASGSATEAFFGQGTRLTVV.

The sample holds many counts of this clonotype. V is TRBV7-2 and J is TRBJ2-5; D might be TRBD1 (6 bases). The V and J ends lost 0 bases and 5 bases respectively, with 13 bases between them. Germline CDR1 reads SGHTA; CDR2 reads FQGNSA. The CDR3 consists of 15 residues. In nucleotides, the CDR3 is TGTGCCAGCAGCTTAGCGGGGACAAGGGGGGAGACCCAGTACTTC. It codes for CASSLAGTRGETQYF.

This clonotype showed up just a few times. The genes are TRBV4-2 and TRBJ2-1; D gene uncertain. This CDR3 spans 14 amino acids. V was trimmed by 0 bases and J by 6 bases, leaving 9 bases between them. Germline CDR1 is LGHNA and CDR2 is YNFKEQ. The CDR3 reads CASSQDWIFNEQFF. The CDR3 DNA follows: TGTGCCAGCAGCCAAGATTGGATCTTCAATGAGCAGTTCTTC.

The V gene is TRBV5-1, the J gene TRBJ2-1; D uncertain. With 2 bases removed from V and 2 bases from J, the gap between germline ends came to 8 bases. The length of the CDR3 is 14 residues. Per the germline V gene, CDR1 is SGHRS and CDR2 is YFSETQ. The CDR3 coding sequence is TGCGCCAGCAGCTTAGAGCCAGCCTACAATGAGCAGTTCTTC. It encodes CASSLEPAYNEQFF.

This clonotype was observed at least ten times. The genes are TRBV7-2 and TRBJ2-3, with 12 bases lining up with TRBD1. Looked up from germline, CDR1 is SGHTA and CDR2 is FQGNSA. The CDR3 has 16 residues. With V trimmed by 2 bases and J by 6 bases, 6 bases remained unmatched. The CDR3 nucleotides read TGTGCCAGCAGCTTATTCGGGACAGGGGGCGCGGATACGCAGTATTTT. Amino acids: CASSLFGTGGADTQYF.

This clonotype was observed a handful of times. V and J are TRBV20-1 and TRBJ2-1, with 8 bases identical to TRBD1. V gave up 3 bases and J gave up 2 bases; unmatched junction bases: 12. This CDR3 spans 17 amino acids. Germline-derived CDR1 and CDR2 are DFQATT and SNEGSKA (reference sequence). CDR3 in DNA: TGCAGTGCTAGCGCCAAGGACAGGGTGTTGGCCTACAATGAGCAGTTCTTC. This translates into CSASAKDRVLAYNEQFF.

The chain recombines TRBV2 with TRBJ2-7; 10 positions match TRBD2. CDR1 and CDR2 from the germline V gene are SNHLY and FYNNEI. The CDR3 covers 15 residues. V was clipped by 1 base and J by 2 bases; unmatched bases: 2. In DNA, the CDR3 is TGTGCCAGCAGTGAAGGGACTAGCGGAACCTACGAGCAGTACTTC. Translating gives CASSEGTSGTYEQYF.

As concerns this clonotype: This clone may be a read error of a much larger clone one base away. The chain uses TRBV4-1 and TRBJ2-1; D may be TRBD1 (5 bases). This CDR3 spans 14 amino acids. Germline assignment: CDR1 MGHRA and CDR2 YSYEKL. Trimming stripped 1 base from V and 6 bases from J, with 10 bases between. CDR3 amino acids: CASSQGQTANEQFF. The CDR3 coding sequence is TGCGCCAGCAGCCAAGGTCAGACAGCCAATGAGCAGTTCTTC.

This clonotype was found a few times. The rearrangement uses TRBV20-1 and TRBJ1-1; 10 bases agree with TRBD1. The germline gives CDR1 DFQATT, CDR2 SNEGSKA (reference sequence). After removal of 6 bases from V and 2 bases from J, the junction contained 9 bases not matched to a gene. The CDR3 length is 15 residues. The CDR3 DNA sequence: TGCAGTGCGACAGGGGGCATAGCGGTTAACACTGAAGCTTTCTTT. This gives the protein CSATGGIAVNTEAFF.

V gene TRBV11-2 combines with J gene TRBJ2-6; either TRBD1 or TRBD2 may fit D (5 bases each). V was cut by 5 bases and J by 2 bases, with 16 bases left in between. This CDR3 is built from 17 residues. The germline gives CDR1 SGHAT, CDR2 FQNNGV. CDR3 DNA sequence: TGTGCCAGCAGCACACGGGGCCGTTGGGCTGGGGCCAACGTCCTGACTTTC. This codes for CASSTRGRWAGANVLTF.

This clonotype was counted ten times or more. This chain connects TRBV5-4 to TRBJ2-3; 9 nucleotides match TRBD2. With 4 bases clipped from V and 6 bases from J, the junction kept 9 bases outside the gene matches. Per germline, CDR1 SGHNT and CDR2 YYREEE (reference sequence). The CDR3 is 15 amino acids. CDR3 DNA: TGTGCCAGCAGCCAACTAGTGCGGGGGGGCGATACGCAGTATTTT. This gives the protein CASSQLVRGGDTQYF. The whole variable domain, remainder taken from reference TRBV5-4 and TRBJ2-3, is ETGVTQSPTHLIKTRGQQVTLRCSSQSGHNTVSWYQQALGQGPQFIFQYYREEENGRGNFPPRFSGLQFPNYSSELNVNALELDDSALYLCASSQLVRGGDTQYFGPGTRLTVL.

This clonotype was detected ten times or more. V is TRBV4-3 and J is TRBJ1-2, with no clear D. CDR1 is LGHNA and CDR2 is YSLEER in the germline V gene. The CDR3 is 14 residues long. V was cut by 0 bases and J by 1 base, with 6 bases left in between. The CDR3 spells CASSQEYINYGYTF. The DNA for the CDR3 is TGCGCCAGCAGCCAAGAGTATATTAACTATGGCTACACCTTC.

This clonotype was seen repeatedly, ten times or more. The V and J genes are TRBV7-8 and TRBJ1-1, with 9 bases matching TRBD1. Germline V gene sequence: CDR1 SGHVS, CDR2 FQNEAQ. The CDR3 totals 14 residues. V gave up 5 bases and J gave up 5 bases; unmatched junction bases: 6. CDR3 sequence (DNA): TGTGCCAGCAGCCCGGACAGGGGATGGACTGAAGCTTTCTTT. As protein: CASSPDRGWTEAFF.

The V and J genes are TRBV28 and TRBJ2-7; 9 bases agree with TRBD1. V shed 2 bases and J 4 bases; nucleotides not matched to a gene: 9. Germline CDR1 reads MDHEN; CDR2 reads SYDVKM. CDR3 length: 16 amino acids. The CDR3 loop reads CASSLGGTGGDYEQYF. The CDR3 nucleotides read TGTGCCAGCAGTTTAGGGGGAACAGGGGGCGATTACGAGCAGTACTTC.

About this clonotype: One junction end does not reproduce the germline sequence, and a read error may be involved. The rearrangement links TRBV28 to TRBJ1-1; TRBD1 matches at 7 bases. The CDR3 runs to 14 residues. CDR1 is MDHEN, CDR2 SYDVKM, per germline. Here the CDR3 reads CVSTRGDRNTEAFF. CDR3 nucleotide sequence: TGTGTCAGCACCAGGGGGGATAGGAACACTGAAGCTTTCTTT. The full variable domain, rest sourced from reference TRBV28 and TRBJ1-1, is DVKVTQSSRYLVKRTGEKVFLECVQDMDHENMFWYRQDPGLGLRLIYFSYDVKMKEKGDIPEGYSVSREKKERFSLILESASTNQTSMYLCVSTRGDRNTEAFFGQGTRLTVV.

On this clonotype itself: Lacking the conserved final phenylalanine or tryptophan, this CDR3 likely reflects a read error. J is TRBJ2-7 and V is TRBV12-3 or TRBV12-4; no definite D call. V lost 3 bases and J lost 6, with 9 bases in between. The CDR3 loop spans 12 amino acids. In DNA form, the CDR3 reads TGTGCCAGCAGTTTTAGTATCCCCGAGCAGTACTTA. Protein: CASSFSIPEQYL.

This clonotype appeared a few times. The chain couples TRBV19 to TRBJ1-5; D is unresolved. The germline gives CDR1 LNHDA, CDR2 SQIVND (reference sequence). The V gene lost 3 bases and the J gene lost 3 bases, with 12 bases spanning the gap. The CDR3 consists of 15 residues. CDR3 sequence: CASSINGQVNQPQHF. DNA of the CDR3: TGTGCCAGTAGTATCAACGGCCAGGTCAATCAGCCCCAGCATTTT.

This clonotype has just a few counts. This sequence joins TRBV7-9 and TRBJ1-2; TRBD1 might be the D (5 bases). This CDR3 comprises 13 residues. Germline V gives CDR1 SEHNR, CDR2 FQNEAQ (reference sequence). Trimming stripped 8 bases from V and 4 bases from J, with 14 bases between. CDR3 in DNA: TGTGCCAGCGTCGGGGGTCTCGGCTATGGCTACACCTTC. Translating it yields CASVGGLGYGYTF.

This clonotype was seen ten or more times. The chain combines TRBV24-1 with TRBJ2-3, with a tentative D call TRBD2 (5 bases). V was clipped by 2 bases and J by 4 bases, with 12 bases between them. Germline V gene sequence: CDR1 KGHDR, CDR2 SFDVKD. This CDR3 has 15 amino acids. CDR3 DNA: TGTGCCACCAGTGATTCTAGACTAAGCTCAGATACGCAGTATTTT. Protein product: CATSDSRLSSDTQYF.

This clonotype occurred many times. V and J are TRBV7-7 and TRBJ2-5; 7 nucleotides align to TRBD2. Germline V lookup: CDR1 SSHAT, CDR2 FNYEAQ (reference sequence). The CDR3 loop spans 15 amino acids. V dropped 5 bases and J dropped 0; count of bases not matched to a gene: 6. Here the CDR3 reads CASSPGRGYQETQYF. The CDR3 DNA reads TGTGCCAGCAGCCCTGGGCGGGGGTACCAAGAGACCCAGTACTTC.

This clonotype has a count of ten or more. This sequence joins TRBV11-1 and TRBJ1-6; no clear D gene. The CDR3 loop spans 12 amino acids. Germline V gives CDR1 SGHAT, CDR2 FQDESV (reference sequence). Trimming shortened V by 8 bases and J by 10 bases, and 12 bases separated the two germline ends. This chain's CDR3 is CASGQRGSPLHF. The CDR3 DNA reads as TGTGCCAGCGGGCAGCGAGGGTCACCCCTCCACTTT.

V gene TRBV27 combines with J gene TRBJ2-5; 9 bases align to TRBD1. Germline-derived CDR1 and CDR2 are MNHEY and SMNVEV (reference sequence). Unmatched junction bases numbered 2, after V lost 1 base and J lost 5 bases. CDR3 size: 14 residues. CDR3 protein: CASSLYRGRETQYF. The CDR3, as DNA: TGTGCCAGCAGTTTATACAGGGGGCGTGAGACCCAGTACTTC.

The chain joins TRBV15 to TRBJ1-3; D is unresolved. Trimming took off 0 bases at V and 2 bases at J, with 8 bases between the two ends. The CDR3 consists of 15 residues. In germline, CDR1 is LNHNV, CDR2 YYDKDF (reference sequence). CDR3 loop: CATSRDLGAGNTIYF. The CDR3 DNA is TGTGCCACCAGCAGAGATTTGGGCGCTGGAAACACCATATATTTT. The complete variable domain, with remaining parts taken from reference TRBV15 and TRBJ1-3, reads DAMVIQNPRYQVTQFGKPVTLSCSQTLNHNVMYWYQQKSSQAPKLLFHYYDKDFNNEADTPDNFQSRRPNTSFCFLDIRSPGLGDTAMYLCATSRDLGAGNTIYFGEGSWLTVV.

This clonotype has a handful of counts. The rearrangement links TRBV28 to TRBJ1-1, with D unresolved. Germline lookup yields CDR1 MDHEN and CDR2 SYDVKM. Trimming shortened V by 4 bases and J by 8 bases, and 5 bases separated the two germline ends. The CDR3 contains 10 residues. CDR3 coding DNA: TGTGCCAGCAGTTACCAAGAAGCTTTCTTT. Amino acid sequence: CASSYQEAFF.